Here is one TCR beta chain with its context. The length of the CDR3 is 15 residues. CDR1 ENHRY and CDR2 SYGVKD come from the germline V gene. V lost 6 bases to trimming and J lost 4 bases; unmatched junction nucleotides: 6. Seattle-derived patients entered the study during active infection and were followed longitudinally. This specimen belongs to a study of blood T cell repertoires in COVID-19. About the research overall: The origin of the acute and convalescent COVID-19 samples was the United States, Italy and Spain. PBMCs, B-cell-depleted T cells, or T cells were the source of the cDNA or gDNA that made up the material.

In the original workflow: From reference gene primer amplification, estimates of nucleated cell counts were derived. Data came from immunoSEQ multiplex PCR; TCRdb stores just in-frame clones and leaves some out. Clonal size and the V and J genes are those of that table, whereas D and trimming came from the DNA. This table has around 210,000 clones, roughly 85% appearing once. V usage is TRBV10-3 and J usage is TRBJ1-6; 7 bases line up with TRBD1. This clonotype was obtained from a man in his fifties or sixties with COVID-19, enrolled during active disease. The sample taken for sequencing was peripheral blood. The CDR3 nucleotides are TGTGCCATCAGGGACAGGACACCTTATAATTCACCCCTCCACTTT. Its translation: CAIRDRTPYNSPLHF.